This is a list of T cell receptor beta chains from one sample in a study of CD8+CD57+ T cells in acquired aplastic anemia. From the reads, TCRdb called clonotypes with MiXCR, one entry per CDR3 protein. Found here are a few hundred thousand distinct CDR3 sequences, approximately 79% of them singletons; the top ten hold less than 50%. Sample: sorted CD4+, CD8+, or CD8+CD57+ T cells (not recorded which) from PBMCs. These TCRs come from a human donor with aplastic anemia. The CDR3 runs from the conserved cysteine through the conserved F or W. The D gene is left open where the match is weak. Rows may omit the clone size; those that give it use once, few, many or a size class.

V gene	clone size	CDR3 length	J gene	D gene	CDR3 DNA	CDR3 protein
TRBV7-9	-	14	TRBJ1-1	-	TGTGCCACCAGCCTCCACTGGGGGGATACCCAGTACTTCTTT	CATSLHWGDTQYFF
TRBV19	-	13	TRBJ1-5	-	TGTGCCAGTAGTATCGATGTTAATCAGCCCCAGCATTTT	CASSIDVNQPQHF
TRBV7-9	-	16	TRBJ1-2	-	TGTGCCAGCAGCTCAGGGACTAGCGGGGTCATTGAGCAGTACACCTTC	CASSSGTSGVIEQYTF
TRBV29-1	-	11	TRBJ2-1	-	TGCACAATCAGGAGGGTGACTGAGCCGTTCTTC	CTIRRVTEPFF
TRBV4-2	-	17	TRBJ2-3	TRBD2	TGTGCCAGCAGCCAAATTATACTAGCGGGAGGTCCCGATACGCAGTATTTT	CASSQIILAGGPDTQYF
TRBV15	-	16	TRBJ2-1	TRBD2	TGTGCCACCAGCATTACTAGCGGGGGGTCCTACAATGAGCAGTTCTTC	CATSITSGGSYNEQFF
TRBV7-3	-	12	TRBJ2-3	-	TGTACCGGGAGCGCAGGGACGGAGCCGCAATCTTTT	CTGSAGTEPQSF
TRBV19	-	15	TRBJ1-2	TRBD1	TGTGCCAGTAGTTTGACAGGGACTGCTGACTATGGGCACTCCTTC	CASSLTGTADYGHSF
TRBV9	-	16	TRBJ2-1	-	TGTGCCAGCGGCGAAGCTGGCAACATTCAGTTCTATGAGCAGTTCTTC	CASGEAGNIQFYEQFF
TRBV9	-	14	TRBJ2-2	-	TGTGCCAGTAGCGTAGGGGGGCAGAGCACAGAGCTGTATTTT	CASSVGGQSTELYF
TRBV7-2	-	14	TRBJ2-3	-	TGTGCCACCAGCGACGAGGGAATCACAGATACGCAGTATTTT	CATSDEGITDTQYF
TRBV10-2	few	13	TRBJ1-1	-	TGCGCCAGCAGGGAGGGCGCGAACACTGAAGCTTTCTTT	CASREGANTEAFF
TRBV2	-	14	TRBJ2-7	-	TGTGCCAGCAGCCACAGAGGTTCATCCTACGAGCAGTACTTC	CASSHRGSSYEQYF
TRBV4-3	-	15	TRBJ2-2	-	TGCGCCAGCAGCGATTTGTCAGGGGAGACCGGGGAGCTGTTTTTT	CASSDLSGETGELFF
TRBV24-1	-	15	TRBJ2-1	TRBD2	TGTGCCACCAGTGAATTGGCGGGAGCTTACAATGAGCAGTTCTTC	CATSELAGAYNEQFF
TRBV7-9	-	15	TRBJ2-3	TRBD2	TGTGCCAGCAGCCGGAGACTAAGCGGGGGGAATACGCAGTATTTT	CASSRRLSGGNTQYF
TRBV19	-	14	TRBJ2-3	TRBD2	TGTGCCAGTAGGAAGCGGGGAAGCACAGATACGCAGTATTTT	CASRKRGSTDTQYF
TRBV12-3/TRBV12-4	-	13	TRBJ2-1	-	TGTGCCAGCAGCTTCACAGGGCAAGAGACCCGGTACTTC	CASSFTGQETRYF
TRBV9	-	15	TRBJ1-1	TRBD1	TGTGCCAGCAGCTGTGATCCGACAGGGAACGCTGAAGCTTTCTTT	CASSCDPTGNAEAFF
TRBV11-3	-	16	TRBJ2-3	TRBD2	TGCGCCAGCAGCCAAGGGACTGGGAGGGGCGCAGATACGCAGTATTTT	CASSQGTGRGADTQYF
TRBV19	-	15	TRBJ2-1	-	TGTGCCGCTGATATAGAGCGGCTGACCTACAATGAGCAGTTCTTC	CAADIERLTYNEQFF
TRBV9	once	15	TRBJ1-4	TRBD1	TGTGCCAGCGGGACAGGGGACTCCACTAATGAAAAACTGTTTTTT	CASGTGDSTNEKLFF
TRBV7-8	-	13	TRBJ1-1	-	TGTGCCAGCAGTCTGGACAGTAACCCTGATGCTTTCTTT	CASSLDSNPDAFF
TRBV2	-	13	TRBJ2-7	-	TGTGCCAGCAGTGAAAATCGGGCCTATAAGCAGTACTTC	CASSENRAYKQYF
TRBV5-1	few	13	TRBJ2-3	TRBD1	TGCGCCAGCAGGGACAGGGCCCAATCAGCGCAGTATTTT	CASRDRAQSAQYF
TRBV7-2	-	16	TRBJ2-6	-	TGTGCCAGCAGCCAAGGACAATGCGCTGGGGCCAACGTCCTGACTTTC	CASSQGQCAGANVLTF
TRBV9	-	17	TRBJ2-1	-	TGTGCCAGCAGCGTAGAGGACTATCCCCTGGTGAACACTGAGCAGTTCTTC	CASSVEDYPLVNTEQFF
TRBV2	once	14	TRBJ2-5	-	TGTGCCAGCAGTAAAGAGAGCGGGCAAGCCACCGAGTACTTC	CASSKESGQATEYF
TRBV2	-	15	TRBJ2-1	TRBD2	TGTGCCAGTAGAGTCGCTAGCGGAGCCTACAATGAGCAGTTCTTC	CASRVASGAYNEQFF
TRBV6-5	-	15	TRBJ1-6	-	TGTGCCAGCAGTTACGGGGGGGGACTGAATTCACCCCTCCACTTT	CASSYGGGLNSPLHF
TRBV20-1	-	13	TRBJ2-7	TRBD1	TGCAGTGCGCCGGGGACAGCATCCTACGAGCAGTACTTC	CSAPGTASYEQYF
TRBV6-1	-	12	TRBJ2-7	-	TGTGCCAGCAGTGTGACAGGTCCCGAGCAGTACTTC	CASSVTGPEQYF
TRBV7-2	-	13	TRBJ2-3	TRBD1	TGTGCCAGCGGGGAAGGGGGCAGACCCACGCAGCAGTTT	CASGEGGRPTQQF